The sample holds many counts of the clone carrying this T cell receptor (beta chain). The antigen is not known. These data originate in a study of CD8 T cells in ankylosing spondylitis. Findings of the study overall: Earlier reports found some motif variants in synovial fluid and blood in reactive arthritis. A TCR beta motif of eight or nine highly homologous variants seemed to mark ankylosing spondylitis blood. Significant enrichment of disease-linked clones was reported in matched ankylosing spondylitis synovial fluid.

V lost 4 bases and J 5 bases, leaving 16 bases between the germline ends. This CDR3 spans 15 amino acids. Germline V gene data show CDR1 as SGHAT and CDR2 as FQDESV (reference sequence). Making the TCR beta libraries involved quantitative 5'-RACE with molecular barcodes. Using its own MiXCR run on the 5' RACE reads, TCRdb lists one record per CDR3 protein. The top ten hold 14% to 15% of the sample, which has a few hundred thousand distinct CDR3 sequences, approximately 8% seen once. Input material: blood, either unsorted or a sorted T cell fraction (not recorded which). The chain is built from TRBV11-1 and TRBJ2-3; D is possibly TRBD2 (6 bases). The clonotype originates from a male donor with ankylosing spondylitis. CDR3 coding DNA: TGTGCCAGCAGCTATTATACGGGAGCTGGAGATACGCAGTATTTT. Its translation is CASSYYTGAGDTQYF. The variable domain in full, completed from reference TRBV11-1 and TRBJ2-3, reads EAEVAQSPRYKITEKSQAVAFWCDPISGHATLYWYRQILGQGPELLVQFQDESVVDDSQLPKDRFSAERLKGVDSTLKIQPAELGDSAMYLCASSYYTGAGDTQYFGPGTRLTVL.